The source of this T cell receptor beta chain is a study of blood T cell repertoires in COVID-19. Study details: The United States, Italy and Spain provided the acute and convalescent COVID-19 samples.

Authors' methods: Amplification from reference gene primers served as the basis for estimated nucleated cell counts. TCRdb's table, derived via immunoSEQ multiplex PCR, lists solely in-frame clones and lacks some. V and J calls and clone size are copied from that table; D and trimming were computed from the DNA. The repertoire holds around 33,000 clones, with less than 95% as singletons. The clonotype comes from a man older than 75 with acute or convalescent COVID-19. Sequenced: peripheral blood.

CDR3 sequence: CASSLSGRSYNEQFF. The DNA of the CDR3 is TGTGCCAGCAGCCTTAGCGGGCGCTCCTACAATGAGCAGTTCTTC. The chain carries TRBV3-1 (or the pseudogene TRBV3-2) and TRBJ2-1, with TRBD2 identical over 7 bases. CDR3 length: 15 residues. J lost 0 bases, V lost 4 bases, and 3 bases had no gene match. CDR1 is LGHDT, CDR2 YNNKEL, per germline (reference sequence).